The 13 T cell receptor beta chains reported below all come from one sample, sequenced in a study of T cell repertoires in cytomegalovirus infection. These receptors have no identified antigens. Via MiXCR, TCRdb re-called the reads, giving one row per CDR3 protein. Of about 270,000 distinct CDR3 sequences listed, less than 25% were seen once; the top ten hold about 21%. This sample comprised cultured PBMCs, obtained from culture after CMV antigen stimulation. The receptors derive from a human donor in good health (CMV status not recorded). Some clones in this sample may be carry-over from other donors' samples.

This chain joins TRBV19 and TRBJ1-2; D possibly corresponds to TRBD1 (5 bases). The germline V gene encodes CDR1 LNHDA and CDR2 SQIVND (reference sequence). The CDR3 runs to 15 residues. V shed 2 bases and J shed 0 bases, with 10 bases lying between them. The CDR3 loop reads CASSIIQGSNYGYTF. DNA of the CDR3: TGTGCCAGTAGTATAATCCAGGGCTCTAACTATGGCTACACCTTC.

The chain carries TRBV6-6 and TRBJ1-4; unclear D gene. V dropped 0 bases and J dropped 8 bases, with 16 bases sitting between them. The CDR3 runs 16 residues. The germline V gene encodes CDR1 MNHNY and CDR2 SVGAGI (reference sequence). DNA for the CDR3: TGTGCCAGCAGTTACTCGAAGGGTTCCGAGGTAGAAAAACTGTTTTTT. The encoded protein is CASSYSKGSEVEKLFF.

This sequence joins TRBV19 and TRBJ1-2; D not certain. There are 13 residues in the CDR3. V lost 5 bases, J lost 1 base, and 8 bases lay in between. Germline lookup yields CDR1 LNHDA and CDR2 SQIVND (reference sequence). CDR3 protein: CASSPARNYGYTF. DNA of the CDR3: TGTGCCAGTAGTCCCGCCCGTAACTATGGCTACACCTTC.

In regard to this clonotype: The limits of the CDR3 on the DNA are not certain, so only TCRdb's listed CDR3 is given. The chain employs TRBV19 and TRBJ1-3. Counting both end residues, the CDR3 totals 15 amino acids. Germline lookup yields CDR1 LNHDA and CDR2 SQIVND (reference sequence). The CDR3 here is CASTSARGSGNTIYF.

The rearrangement links TRBV19 to TRBJ1-4; tentative D call: TRBD1 (6 bases). This CDR3 has 14 residues. Germline V gene lookup returns CDR1 LNHDA and CDR2 SQIVND (reference sequence). V shed 3 bases and J shed 10 bases, with 15 bases lying between them. This CDR3 is CASSIHGQSGKLFF. For the CDR3, the DNA is TGTGCCAGTAGTATCCACGGACAGTCTGGAAAACTGTTTTTT.

The chain uses TRBV28 and TRBJ2-7, with D perhaps assigned TRBD1 or TRBD2 (7 bases each). Deletions cut 2 bases from V and 7 bases from J, with 18 bases between. This CDR3 has 15 residues. CDR1 MDHEN and CDR2 SYDVKM come from the germline V gene. The CDR3 DNA follows: TGTGCCAGCAGTTTAGGTGGGACAGCCGGGAGGGAGCAGTACTTC. This translates into CASSLGGTAGREQYF. The whole variable domain, filled in from reference TRBV28 and TRBJ2-7, reads DVKVTQSSRYLVKRTGEKVFLECVQDMDHENMFWYRQDPGLGLRLIYFSYDVKMKEKGDIPEGYSVSREKKERFSLILESASTNQTSMYLCASSLGGTAGREQYFGPGTRLTVT.

This clonotype was counted ten times or more. The CDR3 loop is CASSLPSGYLTDTQYF. The CDR3 DNA reads as TGTGCCAGCAGCCTTCCTAGCGGATACCTGACAGATACGCAGTATTTT. The chain couples TRBV7-7 to TRBJ2-3, with TRBD2 matching 7 bases. This CDR3 has 16 residues. Germline trimming cut 5 bases from V and 3 bases from J; bases unmatched to any gene: 11. Germline CDR1 reads SSHAT; CDR2 reads FNYEAQ (reference sequence).

This clonotype was recorded many times. The V and J genes are TRBV19 and TRBJ2-2, with D unclear. Between the trimmed V and J ends, which lost 7 bases and 7 bases, there was a span of 13 bases. Germline CDR1 is LNHDA and CDR2 is SQIVND (reference sequence). The CDR3 has 13 residues. In DNA, the CDR3 is TGTGCCAGTATGGTATGGTCGAGCGGGGAGCTGTTTTTT. Protein sequence: CASMVWSSGELFF. Variable domain in full (rest from reference TRBV19 and TRBJ2-2): DGGITQSPKYLFRKEGQNVTLSCEQNLNHDAMYWYRQDPGQGLRLIYYSQIVNDFQKGDIAEGYSVSREKKESFPLTVTSAQKNPTAFYLCASMVWSSGELFFGEGSRLTVL.

This clonotype was found many times. This chain uses TRBV19 with TRBJ1-1, with 11 bases that match TRBD1. V was clipped by 8 bases and J by 5 bases; unmatched bases: 7. The CDR3 extends over 14 amino acids. The germline V gene encodes CDR1 LNHDA and CDR2 SQIVND (reference sequence). The CDR3 coding sequence is TGTGCCAGTGACCGGACAGGGGGCAGTACTGAAGCTTTCTTT. Amino acids: CASDRTGGSTEAFF.

The sample holds a few counts of this clonotype. The chain couples TRBV28 to TRBJ1-5; no firm D call. Germline V gene lookup returns CDR1 MDHEN and CDR2 SYDVKM. V lost 4 bases to trimming and J lost 7 bases, with 5 bases between them. The CDR3 is 11 residues long. CDR3 in DNA: TGTGCCAGCAGTTACCACCAGCCCCAGCATTTT. This encodes CASSYHQPQHF. Variable domain in full (rest from reference TRBV28 and TRBJ1-5): DVKVTQSSRYLVKRTGEKVFLECVQDMDHENMFWYRQDPGLGLRLIYFSYDVKMKEKGDIPEGYSVSREKKERFSLILESASTNQTSMYLCASSYHQPQHFGDGTRLSIL.

This clonotype showed up just a few times. V gene TRBV5-4 combines with J gene TRBJ2-1; 10 bases align to TRBD2. The CDR3 spans 14 residues. CDR1 and CDR2 from the germline V gene are SGHNT and YYREEE (reference sequence). V gave up 4 bases and J gave up 6 bases; unmatched junction bases: 4. As DNA, the CDR3 is TGTGCCAGCAGCCCTAGCGGGAGTAGCAATGAGCAGTTCTTC. It codes for CASSPSGSSNEQFF.

The CDR3: CASSSGQGTPIGFF. CDR3 DNA sequence: TGTGCCAGCAGCAGCGGACAGGGGACCCCCATCGGTTTCTTT. This chain uses TRBV6-2 or TRBV6-3 with TRBJ1-1; 9 nucleotides agree with TRBD1. The CDR3 loop spans 14 amino acids. The germline CDR1 and CDR2 sequences are MNHEY and SVGEGT. The trim removed 6 bases at V and 13 bases at J, leaving 15 bases unmatched.

In this sample, this clonotype turned up many times. The chain has TRBV7-2 and TRBJ1-4; tentatively, D is TRBD1 (5 bases). The CDR3 extends over 13 amino acids. Looked up from germline, CDR1 is SGHTA and CDR2 is FQGNSA. V lost 6 bases, J lost 8 bases, and 13 bases lay in between. The CDR3 region is CASRIQEGEKLFF. DNA for the CDR3: TGTGCCAGCAGAATACAGGAGGGAGAAAAACTGTTTTTT.